Below, 31 T cell receptor beta chains from the same sample are listed, as sequenced in a study of follicular helper T cells after annual influenza vaccination. Method: immunoSEQ multiplex PCR; TCRdb's copy keeps in-frame clones and lacks some. The data hold about 12,000 clones, with around 80% observed a single time. This sample's time point: 2015-2016 season, pre-vaccination. The sample here was CXCR5+ CD38- circulating T follicular helper cells from blood, taken on the day of influenza vaccination. Subset of the sample: circulating Tfh, non-naive CD4+CXCR5+PD-1+ (ICOS+CD38+ or ICOS-CD38-). The receptors derive from an adult who received the influenza vaccine.

V usage is TRBV18 and J usage is TRBJ1-5; the D gene is possibly TRBD1 (5 bases). The length of the CDR3 is 13 residues. Germline V CDR1 and CDR2: KGHSH, LQKENI. V gave up 4 bases and J gave up 5 bases, with 9 bases separating them. In DNA, the CDR3 is TGTGCCAGCTCACTCCAGGGCGATCAGCCCCAGCATTTT. This translates into CASSLQGDQPQHF.

CDR3 residues: CASSSVRAGANVLTF. DNA of the CDR3: TGTGCCAGCAGCTCTGTCCGGGCCGGGGCCAACGTCCTGACTTTC. This rearrangement joins TRBV5-5 to TRBJ2-6, with no clear D. The CDR3 is made up of 15 amino acids. V gave up 3 bases and J gave up 4 bases, with 11 bases separating them. The germline V gene encodes CDR1 SGHKS and CDR2 YYEKEE (reference sequence).

The chain uses TRBV6-1 and TRBJ1-6; possibly TRBD1 for D (6 bases). The V gene's germline CDR1 is MNHNS and CDR2 SASEGT. Trimming stripped 8 bases from V and 10 bases from J, with 15 bases between. The CDR3 has 13 residues. The CDR3 loop is CASGRTDDSPLHF. For the CDR3, the DNA is TGTGCCAGCGGGAGGACAGACGACTCACCCCTCCACTTT.

This sequence joins TRBV7-6 and TRBJ2-2; 8 bases are a match to TRBD2. CDR1 SGHVS and CDR2 FNYEAQ come from the germline V gene. The CDR3 has 15 amino acids. J lost 5 bases, V lost 5 bases, and 7 bases had no gene match. For the CDR3, the DNA is TGTGCCAGCAGCCTTCCCCGGGGGGGGACCGGGGAGCTGTTTTTT. Its protein product is CASSLPRGGTGELFF.

Worth noting for this clone: Different DNA sequences within this sample yield the same CDR3. This chain uses TRBV20-1 with TRBJ1-2; no definite D call. The CDR3 totals 11 residues. Germline loops: CDR1 DFQATT, CDR2 SNEGSKA (reference sequence). CDR3 protein: CSWTFNYGYTF. DNA of the CDR3: TGCTCCTGGACCTTTAACTATGGCTACACCTTC.

The genes are TRBV30 and TRBJ1-2; D is ambiguous. CDR1 is GTSNPN, CDR2 SVGIG, per germline (reference sequence). The V gene lost 2 bases and the J gene lost 8 bases, with 12 bases spanning the gap. The CDR3 consists of 12 residues. Here the CDR3 reads CAWSKVQQGYTF. In nucleotides, the CDR3 is TGTGCCTGGAGTAAAGTACAGCAAGGCTACACCTTC. Combining the CDR3 with reference TRBV30 and TRBJ1-2 gives the whole variable domain SQTIHQWPATLVQPVGSPLSLECTVEGTSNPNLYWYRQAAGRGLQLLFYSVGIGQISSEVPQNLSASRPQDRQFILSSKKLLLSDSGFYLCAWSKVQQGYTFGSGTRLTVV.

This sequence joins TRBV19 and TRBJ1-1; D is unclear. V lost 7 bases and J lost 0, with 21 bases in between. The germline V gene encodes CDR1 LNHDA and CDR2 SQIVND (reference sequence). The CDR3 runs to 17 residues. CDR3 sequence reads: CASTPGSLTSVNTEAFF. For the CDR3, the DNA is TGTGCCAGTACTCCCGGATCCCTCACCTCTGTGAACACTGAAGCTTTCTTT.

The rearrangement joins TRBV5-6 to TRBJ2-7; D possibly uses TRBD1 or TRBD2 (6 bases each). V was trimmed by 2 bases and J by 1 base, leaving 10 bases between them. Germline CDR1 is SGHDT and CDR2 is YYEEEE. The CDR3 runs 14 residues. The DNA for the CDR3 is TGTGCCAGCAGCTTCCGGAGGGGGTCCTACGAGCAGTACTTC. Translation: CASSFRRGSYEQYF. Combining the CDR3 with reference TRBV5-6 and TRBJ2-7 gives the whole variable domain DAGVTQSPTHLIKTRGQQVTLRCSPKSGHDTVSWYQQALGQGPQFIFQYYEEEERQRGNFPDRFSGHQFPNYSSELNVNALLLGDSALYLCASSFRRGSYEQYFGPGTRLTVT.

The chain employs TRBV19 and TRBJ1-2; D call uncertain. Trimming cost V 1 base and J 1 base, with 13 bases left between them. This CDR3 spans 16 amino acids. The germline V gene has CDR1 LNHDA and CDR2 SQIVND (reference sequence). In nucleotides, the CDR3 is TGTGCCAGTAGTATAGTTACGGGTCTCGATAACTATGGCTACACCTTC. It encodes CASSIVTGLDNYGYTF.

The chain has TRBV4-3 and TRBJ2-5, with a weak D call TRBD1 (6 bases). The CDR3 contains 15 residues. Germline CDR1 reads LGHNA; CDR2 reads YSLEER. The V gene lost 0 bases and the J gene lost 2 bases, with 10 bases spanning the gap. CDR3 nucleotide sequence: TGCGCCAGCAGCCAAGATTGGGGGCAGCAAGAGACCCAGTACTTC. This gives the protein CASSQDWGQQETQYF.

The gene calls are TRBV5-1 and TRBJ2-7, with 8 bases identical to TRBD2. The CDR3 totals 15 residues. Trimming removed 4 bases from V and 2 bases from J; junction bases left unmatched: 8. The germline V gene has CDR1 SGHRS and CDR2 YFSETQ. The CDR3: CASSPSGGPPYEQYF. The CDR3 nucleotides read TGCGCCAGCAGCCCGAGCGGGGGCCCCCCCTACGAGCAGTACTTC. Based on the CDR3 plus reference TRBV5-1 and TRBJ2-7, the full variable domain is KAGVTQTPRYLIKTRGQQVTLSCSPISGHRSVSWYQQTPGQGLQFLFEYFSETQRNKGNFPGRFSGRQFSNSRSEMNVSTLELGDSALYLCASSPSGGPPYEQYFGPGTRLTVT.

This chain links TRBV7-2 with TRBJ2-2, with D perhaps TRBD1 or TRBD2 (5 bases each). The CDR3 has 16 residues. The germline gives CDR1 SGHTA, CDR2 FQGNSA. With 3 bases removed from V and 4 bases from J, the gap between germline ends came to 15 bases. In DNA, the CDR3 is TGTGCCAGCAGCTTTACCCGGGCAGGGACCACCGGGGAGCTGTTTTTT. This encodes CASSFTRAGTTGELFF.

The chain carries TRBV11-3 and TRBJ2-5; the D is unclear. Trimming shortened V by 0 bases and J by 1 base, and 3 bases separated the two germline ends. The CDR3 has 13 residues. CDR1 and CDR2 from the germline V gene are SGHNT and YENEEA. For the CDR3, the DNA is TGTGCCAGCAGCTTAGACTCCCAAGAGACCCAGTACTTC. This encodes CASSLDSQETQYF.

This chain links TRBV11-2 with TRBJ2-3; D remains unclear. This CDR3 comprises 15 residues. The germline V and J ends were trimmed by 3 bases and 4 bases, with 14 bases remaining between them. Germline lookup yields CDR1 SGHAT and CDR2 FQNNGV. CDR3 coding DNA: TGTGCCAGCAGCTTCGGACCCCTTGCCCCAGATACGCAGTATTTT. Translation: CASSFGPLAPDTQYF.

Written as DNA, the CDR3 is TGTGCCAGCAGCCAGGACAGACGATATGGCTACACCTTC. Translated, it gives CASSQDRRYGYTF. This sequence joins TRBV11-2 and TRBJ1-2; a possible D gene is TRBD1 (6 bases). Trimming took 5 bases from V and 5 from J, leaving 12 bases between them. The CDR3 totals 13 residues. Germline-derived CDR1 and CDR2 are SGHAT and FQNNGV.

The rearrangement uses TRBV18 and TRBJ2-5, with unresolved D. V lost 4 bases and J 2 bases, leaving 5 bases between the germline ends. This CDR3 has 12 residues. Per germline, CDR1 KGHSH and CDR2 LQKENI. CDR3 sequence (DNA): TGTGCCAGCTCACTAACTCAAGAGACCCAGTACTTC. Translating it yields CASSLTQETQYF.

V gene TRBV19 combines with J gene TRBJ2-5; D unclear. V was clipped by 6 bases and J by 5 bases, with 13 bases between them. This CDR3 has 13 amino acids. The germline V gene encodes CDR1 LNHDA and CDR2 SQIVND (reference sequence). CDR3 bases: TGTGCCAGTAGCGCCGGCCGCCCCGAGACCCAGTACTTC. Its protein product is CASSAGRPETQYF.

The rearrangement links TRBV18 to TRBJ2-1; no firm D call. The germline V and J ends were trimmed by 4 bases and 4 bases, with 11 bases remaining between them. The CDR3 sequence is 14 residues long. In germline, CDR1 is KGHSH, CDR2 LQKENI. The CDR3 nucleotides are TGTGCCAGCTCACGATCGGATCTGTACAATGAGCAGTTCTTC. Translation gives CASSRSDLYNEQFF.

The chain carries TRBV2 and TRBJ2-1; 8 bases match TRBD1. The CDR3 loop spans 16 amino acids. The V segment lost 2 bases and the J segment 10 bases; nucleotides outside the gene matches: 13. Per the germline V gene, CDR1 is SNHLY and CDR2 is FYNNEI. The chain's CDR3 is CASSERVGQGLWEQFF. For the CDR3, the DNA is TGTGCCAGCAGTGAACGGGTAGGACAGGGACTTTGGGAGCAGTTCTTC. The whole variable domain, remainder taken from reference TRBV2 and TRBJ2-1, is EPEVTQTPSHQVTQMGQEVILRCVPISNHLYFYWYRQILGQKVEFLVSFYNNEISEKSEIFDDQFSVERPDGSNFTLKIRSTKLEDSAMYFCASSERVGQGLWEQFFGPGTRLTVL.

This clone has a handful of counts. The chain has TRBV7-2 and TRBJ1-2; 7 nucleotides match TRBD1. This CDR3 has 15 amino acids. The trim removed 2 bases at V and 3 bases at J, leaving 6 bases unmatched. Germline V lookup: CDR1 SGHTA, CDR2 FQGNSA. The CDR3 DNA is TGTGCCAGCAGCTTACGAGGGGGCCCCGACTATGGCTACACCTTC. Protein product: CASSLRGGPDYGYTF.

The CDR3 coding sequence is TGTGCCAGCAGCCCCATGGGGGGGACCGATACGCAGTATTTT. As protein: CASSPMGGTDTQYF. The rearrangement links TRBV9 to TRBJ2-3; 7 bases match TRBD2. The length of the CDR3 is 14 residues. The V gene end was trimmed by 4 bases and the J gene end by 6 bases; junction bases not matched to a gene: 8. Per germline, CDR1 SGDLS and CDR2 YYNGEE.

The chain joins TRBV14 to TRBJ2-3; D perhaps matches TRBD2 (6 bases). The V gene's germline CDR1 is SGHDN and CDR2 FVKESK. Trimming cost V 4 bases and J 4 bases, with 21 bases left between them. The CDR3 consists of 17 residues. CDR3 sequence (DNA): TGTGCCAGCAGCCGAATCCCGACTAGTTTTGTCCCAGATACGCAGTATTTT. Its protein is CASSRIPTSFVPDTQYF.

The rearrangement links TRBV11-3 to TRBJ1-6; maybe TRBD1 (6 bases). The CDR3 spans 13 residues. Germline lookup yields CDR1 SGHNT and CDR2 YENEEA. Trimming stripped 2 bases from V and 10 bases from J, with 9 bases between. The CDR3 sequence is CASSLNRDSPLHF. The DNA of the CDR3 is TGTGCCAGCAGCTTAAACAGGGACTCACCCCTCCACTTT.

This chain links TRBV11-1 with TRBJ1-6; 7 nucleotides agree with TRBD1. From germline, CDR1 is SGHAT and CDR2 FQDESV (reference sequence). V shed 5 bases, J shed 8 bases, and the junction held 9 bases outside the gene matches. CDR3 length: 15 residues. CDR3 loop: CASSTNRGRDSPLHF. CDR3 nucleotides: TGTGCCAGCAGCACAAACAGGGGTAGGGATTCACCCCTCCACTTT.

The V and J genes are TRBV29-1 and TRBJ1-2; D possibly corresponds to TRBD1 (5 bases). From germline, CDR1 is SQVTM and CDR2 ANQGSEA. V lost 7 bases and J 2 bases, leaving 14 bases between the germline ends. This CDR3 region has 13 residues. Written as DNA, the CDR3 is TGCAGCGGGGGGGGACGGGAAAACTATGGCTACACCTTC. Protein sequence: CSGGGRENYGYTF.

This chain connects TRBV2 to TRBJ2-1, with no clear D. Germline-derived CDR1 and CDR2 are SNHLY and FYNNEI. The V end lost 3 bases, the J end lost 4 bases, and 7 bases lay between the germline ends. There are 13 residues in the CDR3. The CDR3 DNA reads as TGTGCCAGCAGTGAGGCAGTATACAATGAGCAGTTCTTC. It translates to CASSEAVYNEQFF.

This clone came up once. This chain joins TRBV2 and TRBJ1-1, with TRBD1 as a possible D gene (5 bases). From germline, CDR1 is SNHLY and CDR2 FYNNEI. The CDR3 contains 15 residues. Trimming pared 6 bases from V and 1 base from J, leaving 15 bases between. CDR3 region: CASRGRSGSNTEAFF. Here the CDR3 DNA reads TGTGCCAGCAGGGGACGGAGCGGCTCGAACACTGAAGCTTTCTTT.

Only a few counts were recorded for this clone. The chain joins TRBV10-2 to TRBJ1-2; D uncertain. V gave up 6 bases and J gave up 6 bases, with 14 bases separating them. CDR3 size: 13 residues. Germline loops: CDR1 WSHSY, CDR2 SAAADI. CDR3 nucleotides: TGCGCCAGCAGAGTATCTCGTTTTAATGGCTACACCTTC. Translating it yields CASRVSRFNGYTF.

The rearrangement uses TRBV18 and TRBJ2-7; 9 nucleotides match TRBD1. The ends lost 6 bases at V and 4 bases at J; junction bases unmatched: 13. This CDR3 contains 16 residues. Germline CDR1 reads KGHSH; CDR2 reads LQKENI. The CDR3, as DNA: TGTGCCAGCTCGCTCCGCCGGGACAGGGATGGTTACGAGCAGTACTTC. Protein product: CASSLRRDRDGYEQYF.

This sequence joins TRBV7-2 and TRBJ1-1; D gene uncertain. Germline V gene lookup returns CDR1 SGHTA and CDR2 FQGNSA. Trimming stripped 4 bases from V and 6 bases from J, with 21 bases between. This CDR3 contains 16 residues. The CDR3 DNA reads as TGTGCCAGCAGCTCTCGGCCCACAATCGGTCACTCTGAAGCTTTCTTT. Its translation is CASSSRPTIGHSEAFF. The full variable domain, rest sourced from reference TRBV7-2 and TRBJ1-1, is GAGVSQSPSNKVTEKGKDVELRCDPISGHTALYWYRQSLGQGLEFLIYFQGNSAPDKSGLPSDRFSAERTGGSVSTLTIQRTQQEDSAVYLCASSSRPTIGHSEAFFGQGTRLTVV.

The rearrangement joins TRBV2 to TRBJ2-2; perhaps TRBD2 as D (5 bases). Germline V gene sequence: CDR1 SNHLY, CDR2 FYNNEI. CDR3 length: 13 residues. V dropped 7 bases and J dropped 4 bases, with 10 bases sitting between them. CDR3 nucleotides: TGTGCCAGCAAGGGAGAGGTCACCGGGGAGCTGTTTTTT. Its protein product is CASKGEVTGELFF.